Listed below are T cell receptor beta chains from one sample, sequenced in a study of beta chain features in type 1 diabetes. The table came from immunoSEQ multiplex PCR; TCRdb's copy has only in-frame clones and leaves some out. The table has nearly 250,000 clones, 55% to 70% seen once; the top ten hold 0.053%. Sequencing input: naive CD4+ T cells from blood. The receptors shown here come from a man aged 30 to 39 in good health. CDR3s include the opening cysteine and the closing phenylalanine or tryptophan. The D gene is left open where the match is weak. Only part of the rows carry a size: once, few, many, or a class if the clone is expanded.

TRBJ2-3	14	-	once	TRBV5-4	CASSLGQSTDTQYF	TGTGCCAGCAGCTTGGGGCAGAGCACAGATACGCAGTATTTT
TRBJ2-1	15	TRBD2	-	TRBV9	CASSATSGRVNEQFF	TGTGCCAGCAGCGCTACTAGCGGGAGGGTGAATGAGCAGTTCTTC
TRBJ2-5	15	-	once	TRBV29-1	CSVGPHRTIQETQYF	TGCAGCGTGGGACCTCACAGGACAATACAAGAGACCCAGTACTTC
TRBJ2-1	15	TRBD1	-	TRBV7-9	CASSRGDRVYNEQFF	TGTGCCAGCAGCCGAGGGGACAGGGTTTACAATGAGCAGTTCTTC
TRBJ2-1	12	TRBD2	-	TRBV29-1	CSVGRTSGMQFF	TGCAGCGTTGGAAGGACTAGCGGAATGCAGTTCTTC
TRBJ2-7	13	-	-	TRBV2	CASSVTVNYEQYF	TGTGCCAGCAGTGTAACAGTTAACTACGAGCAGTACTTC
TRBJ1-1	17	-	-	TRBV30	CAWSVRAGKKRNTEAFF	TGTGCCTGGAGTGTACGGGCAGGGAAGAAGAGGAACACTGAAGCTTTCTTT
TRBJ2-7	13	-	-	TRBV7-2	CASSFTLVSEQYF	TGTGCCAGCAGCTTCACCCTTGTTAGCGAGCAGTACTTC
TRBJ1-5	14	-	-	TRBV7-9	CASSPDIYDQPQHF	TGTGCCAGCAGCCCGGACATTTACGACCAGCCCCAGCATTTT
TRBJ2-3	16	TRBD2	few	TRBV30	CAWSVGTSGSRDTQYF	TGTGCCTGGAGTGTTGGGACTAGCGGGAGCAGGGATACGCAGTATTTT
TRBJ1-2	11	-	-	TRBV30	CAWSQGYGYTF	TGTGCCTGGAGTCAAGGGTACGGCTACACCTTC
TRBJ2-3	14	TRBD1	few	TRBV10-3	CAAAGTGLADTQYF	TGTGCCGCCGCGGGGACAGGGTTGGCAGATACGCAGTATTTT
TRBJ2-7	14	-	-	TRBV6-5	CASSHPGPSYEQYF	TGTGCCAGCAGCCATCCGGGACCCTCCTACGAGCAGTACTTC
TRBJ2-7	11	-	-	TRBV28	CASSRLYEQYF	TGTGCCAGCAGCCGGTTATACGAGCAGTACTTC
TRBJ2-1	14	TRBD1	-	TRBV29-1	CSARDRDSYNEQFF	TGCAGCGCAAGGGACAGGGATTCCTACAATGAGCAGTTCTTC
TRBJ2-4	16	-	few	TRBV7-2	CASSLWSGLAKNIQYF	TGTGCCAGCAGTTTATGGAGTGGACTAGCCAAAAACATTCAGTACTTC
TRBJ2-5	13	-	-	TRBV5-4	CASSLDREETQYF	TGTGCCAGCAGCTTGGACAGGGAGGAGACCCAGTACTTC
TRBJ2-5	15	-	-	TRBV6-5	CASRLGGTSAETQYF	TGTGCCAGCAGACTAGGCGGGACCTCCGCAGAGACCCAGTACTTC
TRBJ2-7	15	TRBD1	-	TRBV7-2	CASSVDRDSSYEQYF	TGTGCCAGCAGCGTCGACCGGGACAGCTCCTACGAGCAGTACTTC
TRBJ2-6	18	-	-	TRBV28	CASSFRGLGASGANVLTF	TGTGCCAGCAGTTTTAGGGGATTGGGGGCCTCTGGGGCCAACGTCCTGACTTTC
TRBJ1-5	15	-	few	TRBV5-1	CASSLFGGTGQPQHF	TGCGCCAGCAGCTTGTTCGGGGGAACGGGTCAGCCCCAGCATTTT
TRBJ1-2	11	TRBD1	-	TRBV29-1	CSVEGDRTYTF	TGCAGCGTCGAAGGGGACAGAACCTACACCTTC
TRBJ2-5	13	-	-	TRBV15	CATSGGAGETQYF	TGTGCCACCAGCGGCGGGGCTGGCGAGACCCAGTACTTC
TRBJ1-5	12	-	once	TRBV2	CASAYSNQPQHF	TGTGCCAGTGCCTATAGCAATCAGCCCCAGCATTTT
TRBJ2-7	12	TRBD2	-	TRBV29-1	CSVLSGSHEQYF	TGCAGCGTTCTCAGCGGGAGCCATGAGCAGTACTTC
TRBJ2-7	12	-	once	TRBV29-1	CSVEGRAYEQYF	TGCAGCGTTGAGGGCAGAGCCTACGAGCAGTACTTC
TRBJ2-7	15	-	few	TRBV29-1	CSVEDPIDTADEQYF	TGCAGCGTTGAAGACCCGATAGACACGGCGGACGAGCAGTACTTC
TRBJ2-7	12	-	-	TRBV11-2	CASSLEGFEQYF	TGTGCCAGCAGCTTAGAGGGCTTTGAGCAGTACTTC
TRBJ1-1	11	-	few	TRBV30	CAWSERTEAFF	TGTGCCTGGAGTGAGAGAACTGAAGCTTTCTTT
TRBJ2-3	13	TRBD2	-	TRBV30	CACSGGHTDTQYF	TGTGCCTGTAGCGGGGGGCACACAGATACGCAGTATTTT
TRBJ2-5	15	TRBD2	-	TRBV29-1	CSVAPGLHSQETQYF	TGCAGCGTTGCCCCGGGACTACATTCTCAAGAGACCCAGTACTTC
TRBJ1-6	13	-	-	TRBV2	CATYRDRNSPLHF	TGTGCCACCTACCGGGACCGTAATTCACCCCTCCACTTT
TRBJ2-3	15	TRBD2	-	TRBV29-1	CSGKRAGTVSDTQYF	TGCAGCGGGAAGAGAGCGGGGACGGTATCAGATACGCAGTATTTT
TRBJ2-7	12	-	few	TRBV5-4	CASSSVGYEQYF	TGTGCCAGCAGCTCCGTGGGCTACGAGCAGTACTTC
TRBJ2-7	10	-	-	TRBV20-1	CSARVGEQYF	TGCAGTGCTAGGGTAGGGGAGCAGTACTTC
TRBJ2-1	15	-	-	TRBV10-3	CAISALPMGLNEQFF	TGTGCCATCAGTGCCTTACCCATGGGGCTCAATGAGCAGTTCTTC
TRBJ2-3	12	-	-	TRBV27	CASKRGTDTQYF	TGTGCCAGCAAGCGAGGCACAGATACGCAGTATTTT
TRBJ2-1	13	-	-	TRBV12-5	CASGLATYNEQFF	TGTGCTAGCGGTCTCGCCACTTACAATGAGCAGTTCTTC
TRBJ2-5	15	-	-	TRBV2	CASSELRGFQETQYF	TGTGCCAGCAGTGAACTTAGGGGGTTTCAAGAGACCCAGTACTTC
TRBJ1-6	15	-	-	TRBV5-1	CASSLTTADNSPLHF	TGCGCCAGCAGCTTGACGACAGCAGATAATTCACCCCTCCACTTT
TRBJ2-7	13	-	-	TRBV11-2	CASSLEWTNEQYF	TGTGCCAGCAGCTTAGAGTGGACCAACGAGCAGTACTTC
TRBJ1-2	14	TRBD1	-	TRBV4-2	CASSQAGQVYGYTF	TGTGCCAGCAGCCAGGCGGGACAGGTCTATGGCTACACCTTC
TRBJ1-2	12	-	-	TRBV5-4	CASSYDTGGYTF	TGTGCCAGCAGTTATGACACAGGTGGCTACACCTTC
TRBJ1-5	16	-	-	TRBV13	CASSKAGAPSNQPQHF	TGTGCCAGCAGCAAAGCGGGGGCCCCTAGCAATCAGCCCCAGCATTTT
TRBJ2-1	13	-	once	TRBV14	CASSQTTDNEQFF	TGTGCCAGCAGCCAAACTACCGACAATGAGCAGTTCTTC
TRBJ2-2	14	-	-	TRBV7-9	CASSPGPNTGELFF	TGTGCCAGCAGCCCGGGACCAAACACCGGGGAGCTGTTTTTT
TRBJ2-1	16	-	-	TRBV4-3	CASSRARQGYYNEQFF	TGCGCCAGCAGCCGCGCCCGGCAGGGCTACTACAATGAGCAGTTCTTC
TRBJ2-2	15	-	-	TRBV7-2	CASSPGAANTGELFF	TGTGCCAGCAGCCCGGGAGCGGCGAACACCGGGGAGCTGTTTTTT
TRBJ2-1	14	TRBD2	-	TRBV29-1	CSVLRSGSYNEQFF	TGCAGCGTTCTCCGTAGCGGGTCTTACAATGAGCAGTTCTTC
TRBJ2-3	14	-	-	TRBV5-1	CASSWDAFTDTQYF	TGCGCCAGCAGCTGGGACGCCTTCACAGATACGCAGTATTTT
TRBJ2-3	19	TRBD2	-	TRBV4-3	CASSQVISGRGASTDTQYF	TGCGCCAGCAGCCAAGTGATCAGCGGGAGGGGCGCTAGCACAGATACGCAGTATTTT
TRBJ2-1	14	TRBD2	-	TRBV29-1	CSVEVTGGINEQFF	TGCAGCGTTGAAGTGACGGGAGGGATCAATGAGCAGTTCTTC
TRBJ2-1	13	-	-	TRBV30	CAWTLFTYNEQFF	TGTGCCTGGACCCTATTTACCTACAATGAGCAGTTCTTC
TRBJ1-4	15	-	-	TRBV6-6	CASRPSGAANEKLFF	TGTGCCAGCAGGCCGTCAGGAGCCGCCAATGAAAAACTGTTTTTT
TRBJ2-5	11	-	-	TRBV7-6	CASSYEETQYF	TGTGCCAGCAGCTATGAAGAGACCCAGTACTTC
TRBJ2-1	14	TRBD2	-	TRBV19	CASTSGGFHNEQFF	TGTGCCAGTACCAGCGGGGGGTTTCACAATGAGCAGTTCTTC
TRBJ2-1	14	-	once	TRBV25-1	CASSERTGYNEQFF	TGTGCCAGCAGTGAGCGGACTGGGTACAATGAGCAGTTCTTC
TRBJ2-1	13	-	-	TRBV30	CAWSVFPGDGQFF	TGTGCCTGGAGTGTATTCCCCGGGGATGGGCAGTTCTTC